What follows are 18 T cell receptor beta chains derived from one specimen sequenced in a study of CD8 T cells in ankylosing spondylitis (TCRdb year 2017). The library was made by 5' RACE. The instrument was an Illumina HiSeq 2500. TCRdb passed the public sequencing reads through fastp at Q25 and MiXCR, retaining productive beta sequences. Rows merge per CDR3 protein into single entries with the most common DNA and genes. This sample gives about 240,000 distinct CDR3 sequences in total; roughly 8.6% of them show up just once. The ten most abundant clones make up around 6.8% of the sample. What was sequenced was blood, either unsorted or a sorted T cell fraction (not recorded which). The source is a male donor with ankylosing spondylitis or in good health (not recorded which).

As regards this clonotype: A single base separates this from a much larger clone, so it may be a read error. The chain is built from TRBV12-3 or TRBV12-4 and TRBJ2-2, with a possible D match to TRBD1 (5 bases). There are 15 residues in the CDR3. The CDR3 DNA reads TGTTCCAGCAGCCTAGAGGCAGGGTCGGACGGGGAGCTGTTTTTT. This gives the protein CSSSLEAGSDGELFF.

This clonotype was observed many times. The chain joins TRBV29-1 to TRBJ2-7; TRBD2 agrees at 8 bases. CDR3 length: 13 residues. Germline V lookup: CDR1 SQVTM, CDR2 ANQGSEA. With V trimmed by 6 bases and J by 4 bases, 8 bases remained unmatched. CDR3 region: CSVETSGDYEQYF. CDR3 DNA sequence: TGCAGCGTAGAAACTAGCGGAGATTACGAGCAGTACTTC.

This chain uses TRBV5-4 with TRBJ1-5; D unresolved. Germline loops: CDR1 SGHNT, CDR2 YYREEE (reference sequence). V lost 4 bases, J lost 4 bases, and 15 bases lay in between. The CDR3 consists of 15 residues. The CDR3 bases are TGTGCCAGCAGCCAATCTGGCAGCCCAAATCAGCCCCAGCATTTT. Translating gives CASSQSGSPNQPQHF.

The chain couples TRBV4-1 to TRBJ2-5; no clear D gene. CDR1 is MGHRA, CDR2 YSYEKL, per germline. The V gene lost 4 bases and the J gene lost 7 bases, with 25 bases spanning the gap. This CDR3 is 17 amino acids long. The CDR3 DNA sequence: TGCGCCAGCAGCCTTAGAGTGTTGGGAAACCCGACGGGGACCCAGTACTTC. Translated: CASSLRVLGNPTGTQYF.

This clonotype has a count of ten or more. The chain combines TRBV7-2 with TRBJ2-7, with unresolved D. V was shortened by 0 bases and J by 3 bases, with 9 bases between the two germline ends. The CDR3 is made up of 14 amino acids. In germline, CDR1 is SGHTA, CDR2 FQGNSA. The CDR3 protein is CASSLAWQNYEQYF. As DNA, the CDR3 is TGTGCCAGCAGCTTAGCATGGCAGAACTACGAGCAGTACTTC.

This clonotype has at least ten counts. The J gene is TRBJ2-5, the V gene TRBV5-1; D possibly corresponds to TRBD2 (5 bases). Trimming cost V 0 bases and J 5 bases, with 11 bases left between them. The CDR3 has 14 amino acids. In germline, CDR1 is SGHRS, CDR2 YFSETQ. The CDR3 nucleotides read TGCGCCAGCAGCTTGGACGGGTGGAGGGAGACCCAGTACTTC. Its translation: CASSLDGWRETQYF.

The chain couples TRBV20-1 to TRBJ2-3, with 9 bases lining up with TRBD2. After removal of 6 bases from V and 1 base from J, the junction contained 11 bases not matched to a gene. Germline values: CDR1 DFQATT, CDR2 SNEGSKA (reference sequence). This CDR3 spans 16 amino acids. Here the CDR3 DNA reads TGCAGTGCGCCGGGACTAGCCTTCGTGGGCACAGATACGCAGTATTTT. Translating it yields CSAPGLAFVGTDTQYF.

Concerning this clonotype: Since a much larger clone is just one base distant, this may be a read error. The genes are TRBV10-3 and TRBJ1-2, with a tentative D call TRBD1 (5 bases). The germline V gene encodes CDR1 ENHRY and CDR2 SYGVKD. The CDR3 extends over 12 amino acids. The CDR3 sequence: CATAREYYGYPF. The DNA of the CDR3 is TGTGCCACTGCCAGGGAATACTATGGCTACCCCTTC.

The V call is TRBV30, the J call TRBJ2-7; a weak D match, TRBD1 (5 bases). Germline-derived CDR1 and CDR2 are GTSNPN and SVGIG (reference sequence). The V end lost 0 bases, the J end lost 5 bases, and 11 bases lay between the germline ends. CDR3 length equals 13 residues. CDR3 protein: CAWSVTVPHEQYF. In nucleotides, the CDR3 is TGTGCCTGGAGTGTGACAGTTCCCCACGAGCAGTACTTC.

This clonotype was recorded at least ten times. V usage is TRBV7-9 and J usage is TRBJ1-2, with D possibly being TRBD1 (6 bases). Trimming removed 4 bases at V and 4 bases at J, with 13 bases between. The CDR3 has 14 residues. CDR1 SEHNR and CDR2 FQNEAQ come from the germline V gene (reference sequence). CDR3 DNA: TGTGCCAGCAGCTATGCAGGGGCGTCCTATGGCTACACCTTC. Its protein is CASSYAGASYGYTF.

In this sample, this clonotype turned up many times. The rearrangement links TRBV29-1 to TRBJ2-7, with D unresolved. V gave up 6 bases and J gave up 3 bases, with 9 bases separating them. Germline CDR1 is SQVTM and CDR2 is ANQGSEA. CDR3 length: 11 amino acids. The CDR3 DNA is TGCAGCGTCAGGACGGGCTACGAGCAGTACTTC. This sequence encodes CSVRTGYEQYF.

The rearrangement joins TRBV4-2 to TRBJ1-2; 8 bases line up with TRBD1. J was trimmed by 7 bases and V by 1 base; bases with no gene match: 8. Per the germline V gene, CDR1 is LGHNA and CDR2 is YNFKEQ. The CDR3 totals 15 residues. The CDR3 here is CASSQGGQGAGGYTF. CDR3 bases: TGTGCCAGCAGCCAAGGGGGCCAGGGGGCAGGTGGCTACACCTTC.

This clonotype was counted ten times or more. The chain's CDR3 is CASSPLAGGPGEQYF. The CDR3 coding sequence is TGTGCCAGCAGCCCACTAGCGGGGGGGCCTGGAGAGCAGTACTTC. The chain couples TRBV7-2 to TRBJ2-7, with 13 bases fitting TRBD2. The V gene end was trimmed by 5 bases and the J gene end by 7 bases; junction bases not matched to a gene: 8. The CDR3 has 15 amino acids. Germline loops: CDR1 SGHTA, CDR2 FQGNSA.

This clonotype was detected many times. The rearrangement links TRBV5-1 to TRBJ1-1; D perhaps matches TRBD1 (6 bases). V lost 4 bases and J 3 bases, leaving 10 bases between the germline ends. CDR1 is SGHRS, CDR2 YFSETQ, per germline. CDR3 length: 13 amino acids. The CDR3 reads CASSTSGDTEAFF. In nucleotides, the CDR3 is TGCGCCAGCAGCACCTCAGGGGACACTGAAGCTTTCTTT.

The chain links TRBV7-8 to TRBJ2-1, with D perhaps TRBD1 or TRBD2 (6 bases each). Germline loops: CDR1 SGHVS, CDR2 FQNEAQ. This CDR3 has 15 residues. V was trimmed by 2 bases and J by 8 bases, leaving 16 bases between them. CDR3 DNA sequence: TGTGCCAGCAGCTTACGGGGGAAGGGGGTCCATGAGCAGTTCTTC. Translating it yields CASSLRGKGVHEQFF.

The DNA for the CDR3 is TGTGCCAGCAGCTTAGGTAGGGCTGAGCAGTTCTTC. Its protein is CASSLGRAEQFF. J is TRBJ2-1 and V is TRBV7-2, with unresolved D. The germline V gene has CDR1 SGHTA and CDR2 FQGNSA. V was shortened by 1 base and J by 9 bases, with 7 bases between the two germline ends. The length of the CDR3 is 12 residues.

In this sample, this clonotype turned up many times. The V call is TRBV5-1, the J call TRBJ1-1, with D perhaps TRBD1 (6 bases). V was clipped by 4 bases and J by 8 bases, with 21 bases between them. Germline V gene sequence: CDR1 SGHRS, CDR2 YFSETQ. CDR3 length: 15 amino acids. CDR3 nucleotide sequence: TGCGCCAGCAGCCCGCGATTCGACAGGCCCGTGGAAGCTTTCTTT. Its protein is CASSPRFDRPVEAFF.

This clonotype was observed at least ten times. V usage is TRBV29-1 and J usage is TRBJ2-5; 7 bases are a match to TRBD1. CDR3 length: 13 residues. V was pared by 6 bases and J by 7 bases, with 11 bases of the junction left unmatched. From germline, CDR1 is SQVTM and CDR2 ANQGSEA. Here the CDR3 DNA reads TGCAGCGTCGGGGCCAACTCAGGGGGGACCCAGTACTTC. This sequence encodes CSVGANSGGTQYF.